Listed below are T cell receptor beta chains from one sample, sequenced in a study of OX40 agonist ivuxolimab in advanced cancers. The method was immunoSEQ multiplex PCR; TCRdb's version includes in-frame clones alone and lacks a portion of them. The table lists approximately 100,000 clones, roughly 87% of them singletons. This sample comprised CD4+ or CD8+ T cells sorted from blood, obtained in a trial of the OX40 agonist ivuxolimab. The receptors here all came from an adult with an advanced solid tumor such as melanoma, head and neck, liver or kidney cancer. CDR3s leave out the opening cysteine and the closing phenylalanine or tryptophan. Each record gives: clone size, V gene, J gene, CDR3 protein. Only part of the rows carry a size: once, few, many, or a class if the clone is expanded.

>-|TRBV6-5|TRBJ1-2
ASTPAGEYGYT
>-|TRBV27|TRBJ1-6
ASSPPPDSGLALH
>-|TRBV12-5|TRBJ2-4
ASGLRHSQY
>-|TRBV11-1|TRBJ2-4
ASSHTLGGRNIQY
>-|TRBV9|TRBJ2-1
ASSSGEIEQF
>once|TRBV5-1|TRBJ1-5
ASSLASGDQPQH
>-|TRBV5-5|TRBJ2-3
ASSPGQGRSDTQY
>-|TRBV5-1|TRBJ2-2
ASSRSTGNTGELF
>-|TRBV4-3|TRBJ2-1
ASSQDSGEQF
>-|TRBV4-1|TRBJ1-2
ASSPGQGASNYGYT
>-|TRBV11-2|TRBJ1-3
ASSLAVGIYGGNTIY
>-|TRBV4-1|TRBJ2-7
ASSQREGGDYEQY
>-|TRBV11-2|TRBJ2-3
ASSTSWDTQY
>once|TRBV18|TRBJ1-2
ASSPGRTNYGYT
>-|TRBV5-1|TRBJ2-3
ASSASGANTDTQY
>once|TRBV4-1|TRBJ2-1
ASSREDRAAYNEQF
>-|TRBV7-9|TRBJ2-7
ASSHLTGAGEQY
>-|TRBV7-6|TRBJ2-2
ATQSPGRGNTGELF
>-|TRBV18|TRBJ1-4
ASSPVPGGNEKLF
>-|TRBV7-9|TRBJ2-6
ASRIAGAGANVLT
>-|TRBV10-1|TRBJ2-7
ASSEDGTVPYEQY
>-|TRBV5-1|TRBJ2-3
ASSLASGDAQY
>-|TRBV5-6|TRBJ1-1
ASRRTGGSAEAF
>-|TRBV9|TRBJ1-1
ASSDRTELNTEAF
>-|TRBV18|TRBJ2-5
ASSPQGGTQY
>-|TRBV9|TRBJ1-2
ASSVGTLGGYT
>-|TRBV18|TRBJ2-1
ASSTRTSQEQF
>-|TRBV4-3|TRBJ2-7
ASSQEWTGTGGSEQY
>-|TRBV18|TRBJ1-2
ASSPPTGDLLRNGYT
>-|TRBV2|TRBJ2-7
ASSEDWSTHQQY
>-|TRBV6-1|TRBJ2-7
ASSIGALAYEQY
>-|TRBV5-1|TRBJ1-2
ASSLGDEHYYGYT